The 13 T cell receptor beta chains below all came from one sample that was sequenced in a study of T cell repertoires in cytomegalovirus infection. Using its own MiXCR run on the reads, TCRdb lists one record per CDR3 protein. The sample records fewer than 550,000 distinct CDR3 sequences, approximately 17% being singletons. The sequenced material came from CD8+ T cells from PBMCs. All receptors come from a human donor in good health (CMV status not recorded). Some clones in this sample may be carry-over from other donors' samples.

The CDR3 DNA sequence: TGCAGTGCTCCGATATTGAGGACGGGGTACTACGAGCAGTACTTC. Translating gives CSAPILRTGYYEQYF. The chain recombines TRBV20-1 with TRBJ2-7; D is possibly TRBD2 (5 bases). Trimming shortened V by 5 bases and J by 3 bases, and 20 bases separated the two germline ends. This CDR3 has 15 residues. Germline CDR1 and CDR2: DFQATT and SNEGSKA (reference sequence).

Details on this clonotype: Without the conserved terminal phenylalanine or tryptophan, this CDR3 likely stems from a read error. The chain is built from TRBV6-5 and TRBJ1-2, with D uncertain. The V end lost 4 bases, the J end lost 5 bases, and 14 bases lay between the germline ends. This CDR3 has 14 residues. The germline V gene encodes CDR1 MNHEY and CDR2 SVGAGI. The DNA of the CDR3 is TGTGCCAGCAGTTCCTCCTCCAGAGGGTATGGCTACACCCTC. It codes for CASSSSSRGYGYTL.

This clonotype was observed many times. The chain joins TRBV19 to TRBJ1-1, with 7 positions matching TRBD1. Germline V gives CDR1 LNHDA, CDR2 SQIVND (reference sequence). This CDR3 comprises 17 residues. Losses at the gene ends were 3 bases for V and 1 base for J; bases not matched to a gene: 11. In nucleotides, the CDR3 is TGTGCCAGTAGTATGGTACCGATGGGGACAGAGAACACTGAAGCTTTCTTT. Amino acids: CASSMVPMGTENTEAFF. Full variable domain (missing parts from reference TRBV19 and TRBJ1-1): DGGITQSPKYLFRKEGQNVTLSCEQNLNHDAMYWYRQDPGQGLRLIYYSQIVNDFQKGDIAEGYSVSREKKESFPLTVTSAQKNPTAFYLCASSMVPMGTENTEAFFGQGTRLTVV.

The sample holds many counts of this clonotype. The CDR3 protein is CASSLAGYGTRGTEAFF. CDR3 sequence (DNA): TGTGCCAGCAGCTTAGCAGGGTACGGGACCAGGGGAACTGAAGCTTTCTTT. The V and J genes are TRBV7-9 and TRBJ1-1, with D tentatively TRBD1 (6 bases). This CDR3 spans 17 amino acids. Germline-derived CDR1 and CDR2 are SEHNR and FQNEAQ (reference sequence). Trimming took 0 bases from V and 5 from J, leaving 19 bases between them.

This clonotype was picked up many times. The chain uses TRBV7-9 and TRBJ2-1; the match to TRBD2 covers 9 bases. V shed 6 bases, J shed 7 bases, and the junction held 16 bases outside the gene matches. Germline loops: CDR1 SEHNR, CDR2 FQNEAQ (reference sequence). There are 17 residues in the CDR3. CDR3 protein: CASRPSEAGGPGNEQFF. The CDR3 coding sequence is TGTGCCAGCAGACCCTCCGAGGCGGGGGGGCCGGGAAATGAGCAGTTCTTC.

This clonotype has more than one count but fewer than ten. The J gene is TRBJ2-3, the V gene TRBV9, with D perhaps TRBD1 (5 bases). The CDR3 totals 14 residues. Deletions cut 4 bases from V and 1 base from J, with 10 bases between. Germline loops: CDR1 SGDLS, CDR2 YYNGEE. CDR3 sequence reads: CASSPSQGTDTQYF. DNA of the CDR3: TGTGCCAGCAGCCCGTCACAGGGCACAGATACGCAGTATTTT. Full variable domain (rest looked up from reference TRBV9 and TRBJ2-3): DSGVTQTPKHLITATGQRVTLRCSPRSGDLSVYWYQQSLDQGLQFLIQYYNGEERAKGNILERFSAQQFPDLHSELNLSSLELGDSALYFCASSPSQGTDTQYFGPGTRLTVL.

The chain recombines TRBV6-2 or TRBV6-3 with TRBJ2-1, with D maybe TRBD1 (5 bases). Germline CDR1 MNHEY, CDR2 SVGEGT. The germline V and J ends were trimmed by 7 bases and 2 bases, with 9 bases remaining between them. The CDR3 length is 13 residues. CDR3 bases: TGTGCCAGCACAGGGCGTCCCTACAATGAGCAGTTCTTC. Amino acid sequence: CASTGRPYNEQFF.

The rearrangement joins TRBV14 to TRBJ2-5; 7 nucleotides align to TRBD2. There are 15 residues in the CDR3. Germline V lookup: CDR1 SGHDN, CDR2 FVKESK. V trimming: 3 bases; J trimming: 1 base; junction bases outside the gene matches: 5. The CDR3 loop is CASSQKRTSQETQYF. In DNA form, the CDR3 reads TGTGCCAGCAGCCAGAAGAGGACTAGCCAAGAGACCCAGTACTTC.

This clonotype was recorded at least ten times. The CDR3 is CASSQEGIALEETQYF. In DNA form, the CDR3 reads TGCGCCAGCAGCCAAGAAGGGATAGCGCTAGAAGAGACCCAGTACTTC. The chain employs TRBV4-1 and TRBJ2-5, with a possible D match to TRBD2 (5 bases). CDR1 MGHRA and CDR2 YSYEKL come from the germline V gene. V was trimmed by 0 bases and J by 3 bases, leaving 14 bases between them. CDR3 length: 16 amino acids.

The CDR3 sequence is CASSSRRAVGEKLFF. CDR3 coding DNA: TGTGCCAGTAGTTCCCGGCGGGCAGTCGGTGAAAAACTGTTTTTT. The chain links TRBV19 to TRBJ1-4; D is ambiguous. The CDR3 is 15 amino acids. V was cut by 5 bases and J by 7 bases, with 17 bases left in between. Germline CDR1 and CDR2: LNHDA and SQIVND (reference sequence).

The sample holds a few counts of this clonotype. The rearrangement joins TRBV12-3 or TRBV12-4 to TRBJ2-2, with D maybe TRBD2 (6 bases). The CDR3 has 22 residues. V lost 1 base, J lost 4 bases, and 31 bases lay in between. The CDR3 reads CASSLGSSGPRIAETGTGELFF. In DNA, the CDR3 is TGTGCCAGCAGTTTAGGTTCGTCCGGTCCGAGAATAGCGGAGACGGGCACCGGGGAGCTGTTTTTT.

The CDR3 reads CASSFEGSQPQHF. Here the CDR3 DNA reads TGTGCCAGCAGTTTTGAAGGAAGTCAGCCCCAGCATTTT. The chain has TRBV28 and TRBJ1-5; no definite D call. This CDR3 is 13 amino acids long. Germline V gene lookup returns CDR1 MDHEN and CDR2 SYDVKM. Trimming took 3 bases from V and 6 from J, leaving 9 bases between them.

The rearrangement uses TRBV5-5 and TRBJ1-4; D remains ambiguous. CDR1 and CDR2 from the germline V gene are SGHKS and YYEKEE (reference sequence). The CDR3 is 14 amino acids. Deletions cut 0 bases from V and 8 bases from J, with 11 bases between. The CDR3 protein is CASSLEEAGEKLFF. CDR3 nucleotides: TGTGCCAGCAGCTTGGAGGAAGCGGGGGAAAAACTGTTTTTT.